The 14 T cell receptor beta chains below were found in one sample sequenced in a study of blood T cells in healthy people across ages. Primers used in a second PCR of roughly 6 to 11 cycles were a sample-barcoded 5' primer and a J-beta primer mix. One entry per CDR3 protein, called by TCRdb with MiXCR from the 5' RACE reads. The sample records some 1,500,000 distinct CDR3 sequences, around 40% being singletons. Input material: blood. These receptors originate from a young woman in good health.

This chain uses TRBV3-1 with TRBJ1-5; D remains unclear. The germline V gene has CDR1 LGHDT and CDR2 YNNKEL (reference sequence). V was shortened by 1 base and J by 5 bases, with 18 bases between the two germline ends. The CDR3 has 17 amino acids. The CDR3 is CASSQVAPGLGYQPQHF. CDR3 coding DNA: TGTGCCAGCAGCCAAGTGGCCCCCGGGCTGGGGTATCAGCCCCAGCATTTT.

A remark on this clonotype: Germline and junction disagree at one end, which may indicate a read error. The chain joins TRBV4-1 to TRBJ2-1; 9 positions agree with TRBD1. Germline V CDR1 and CDR2: MGHRA, YSYEKL. The CDR3 totals 16 residues. CDR3: CASSHELGTGTNEKFF. Here the CDR3 DNA reads TGCGCCAGCAGCCACGAGCTGGGGACAGGGACAAATGAGAAGTTCTTC.

There are a few counts of this clonotype. This may be a read error, as it is one base from a much larger clone. The chain recombines TRBV11-2 with TRBJ2-1, with a possible D match to TRBD2 (5 bases). The J call is doubtful: the DNA matches TRBJ2-7 better. The CDR3 is 15 amino acids. CDR1 SGHAT and CDR2 FQNNGV come from the germline V gene. In nucleotides, the CDR3 is TGTGCCAGCAGCTTAGATTTAGAGGGAGTCAATGAGCAGTACTTC. Translation gives CASSLDLEGVNEQYF.

There are a few counts of this clonotype. V and J are TRBV4-3 and TRBJ1-4, with D perhaps TRBD1 (6 bases). Per the germline V gene, CDR1 is LGHNA and CDR2 is YSLEER. Trimming cost V 1 base and J 4 bases, with 13 bases left between them. This CDR3 is 16 amino acids long. The CDR3 protein is CASSQVGAGLNEKLFF. The CDR3, as DNA: TGCGCCAGCAGCCAAGTGGGGGCGGGGCTTAATGAAAAACTGTTTTTT.

This clonotype has more than one count but fewer than ten. The V gene is TRBV20-1, the J gene TRBJ1-2; 9 bases are shared with TRBD1. From germline, CDR1 is DFQATT and CDR2 SNEGSKA (reference sequence). The CDR3 runs to 14 residues. The ends lost 3 bases at V and 6 bases at J; junction bases unmatched: 8. CDR3 loop: CSASRGQGRNGYTF. The CDR3 DNA is TGCAGTGCTAGTCGGGGACAGGGAAGGAATGGCTACACCTTC.

This chain connects TRBV2 to TRBJ2-2; D may be TRBD1 or TRBD2 (6 bases each). V was trimmed by 1 base and J by 8 bases, leaving 17 bases between them. This CDR3 contains 16 residues. CDR1 SNHLY and CDR2 FYNNEI come from the germline V gene. CDR3 nucleotides: TGTGCCAGCAGTGAAGGGCACGGCGGGACACGAGGGGAGCTGTTTTTT. Its protein product is CASSEGHGGTRGELFF.

CDR3 amino acids: CASSQDRQAPEQYF. The CDR3 bases are TGCGCCAGCAGCCAAGATAGGCAGGCGCCCGAGCAGTACTTC. The chain has TRBV4-1 and TRBJ2-7, with D hard to call. Germline lookup yields CDR1 MGHRA and CDR2 YSYEKL. The CDR3 spans 14 residues. Trimming removed 0 bases from V and 6 bases from J, with 12 bases in between.

The chain joins TRBV27 to TRBJ2-1; TRBD1 might be the D (6 bases). This CDR3 comprises 16 residues. The V end was cut by 5 bases, the J end by 0 bases, with 14 bases between. CDR1 is MNHEY, CDR2 SMNVEV, per germline (reference sequence). The CDR3 spells CASSDRQGLSYNEQFF. Written as DNA, the CDR3 is TGTGCCAGCAGTGATCGGCAGGGGCTCTCCTACAATGAGCAGTTCTTC.

The chain uses TRBV19 and TRBJ1-1; D is uncertain. This CDR3 is built from 14 residues. Germline assignment: CDR1 LNHDA and CDR2 SQIVND (reference sequence). The V and J ends lost 5 bases and 5 bases respectively, with 15 bases between them. CDR3 in amino acids: CASSVLSSGTEAFF. CDR3 DNA: TGTGCCAGTAGTGTTCTCTCTTCGGGGACTGAAGCTTTCTTT. The variable domain in full, completed from reference TRBV19 and TRBJ1-1, reads DGGITQSPKYLFRKEGQNVTLSCEQNLNHDAMYWYRQDPGQGLRLIYYSQIVNDFQKGDIAEGYSVSREKKESFPLTVTSAQKNPTAFYLCASSVLSSGTEAFFGQGTRLTVV.

This clonotype was found once. This sequence joins TRBV20-1 and TRBJ1-3; no firm D call. From germline, CDR1 is DFQATT and CDR2 SNEGSKA (reference sequence). The CDR3 runs 15 residues. Between the trimmed V and J ends, which lost 0 bases and 0 bases, there was a span of 9 bases. This chain's CDR3 is CSARDDEVSGNTIYF. CDR3 in DNA: TGCAGTGCTAGAGATGATGAAGTCTCTGGAAACACCATATATTTT.

This chain links TRBV20-1 with TRBJ2-1, with TRBD2 as a possible D gene (7 bases). The ends were cut back, 5 bases at V and 6 bases at J, with 29 bases in the middle. From germline, CDR1 is DFQATT and CDR2 SNEGSKA (reference sequence). This CDR3 is built from 18 residues. The CDR3 reads CSAGGAETGPRDFNEQFF. CDR3 nucleotides: TGCAGTGCTGGGGGGGCGGAAACAGGGCCGAGGGACTTCAATGAGCAGTTCTTC.

The sample holds many counts of this clonotype. This sequence joins TRBV7-2 and TRBJ2-7; weak D call: TRBD1 (7 bases). Germline loops: CDR1 SGHTA, CDR2 FQGNSA. The CDR3 totals 13 residues. Between the trimmed V and J ends, which lost 6 bases and 4 bases, there was a span of 13 bases. This chain's CDR3 is CASSFPGGYEQYF. In DNA form, the CDR3 reads TGTGCCAGCAGTTTTCCAGGGGGGTACGAGCAGTACTTC.

J is TRBJ1-4 and V is TRBV4-2; D might be TRBD1 (5 bases). CDR3 length equals 15 residues. Germline V gene lookup returns CDR1 LGHNA and CDR2 YNFKEQ. V lost 4 bases, J lost 5 bases, and 14 bases lay in between. The chain's CDR3 is CASSRRDERNEKLFF. The CDR3 DNA reads TGTGCCAGCAGCCGCCGGGACGAGCGAAATGAAAAACTGTTTTTT.

The DNA for the CDR3 is TGTGCCAGTCCCCGTGGGCAGTTCTTC. It encodes CASPRGQFF. J is TRBJ2-1 and V is TRBV28; the D is unclear. Germline values: CDR1 MDHEN, CDR2 SYDVKM. The V gene lost 9 bases and the J gene lost 12 bases, with 9 bases spanning the gap. This CDR3 is 9 amino acids long.